The clone carrying this T cell receptor beta chain was seen a handful of times. The data were obtained in a study of blood T cells in healthy people across ages. A second roughly 6 to 11 cycle PCR used barcoded and J-beta primers. Using its own MiXCR run on the 5' RACE reads, TCRdb lists one record per CDR3 protein. Of a few hundred thousand distinct CDR3 sequences listed, around a quarter are singletons. Germline CDR1 SNHLY, CDR2 FYNNEI. J gave up 9 bases and V 7 bases, and 5 bases lay outside the gene matches. The CDR3 runs to 13 residues. The same data also went into a second study, on T cells of mothers and their children.

Sequencing was carried out using blood. The origin of this receptor is a boy between 2 and 10 years old in good health. The chain couples TRBV2 to TRBJ1-6; 8 nucleotides line up with TRBD1. CDR3 region: CASITGGISPLHF. The CDR3 nucleotides read TGTGCCAGCATTACAGGGGGAATTTCACCCCTCCACTTT.